Here is one T cell receptor (beta chain) with its context. No cognate antigen has been identified for it. Per-base qualities were not stored, and no clone one base away is much larger. The TCR beta CDR3 regions were amplified from the RNA transcripts. The TCR CDR3 was subjected to a first round of RT-PCR using the HTBI primer set and the Qiagen OneStep RT-PCR kit. Libraries were constructed in a second round of multiplex PCR, after which size selection and purification were carried out. Sequencing of the libraries was done on an Illumina HiSeq2000 using paired-end 100 bp reads. In the original analysis: SOAPnuke was used to process the raw data, with reads discarded if the reads contained adapters or uncalled bases, had a mean Phred below 15, or lacked an exact constant-primer or identifier match. High-quality paired reads were merged using COPE v1.2.5, and each unique nucleotide sequence was defined as a clonotype. MiTCR v1.1 was used to align clonotypes to the IMGT TRBV, TRBD and TRBJ reference segments. The analysis was restricted to V-J combinations with a frequency above 0.0001, which together covered around 99% of the repertoires. The TCS score was defined as the ratio of F50 (clonal expansion) to E x V (chaos), calculated using BLOSUM62-based TCRdist between CDR3 peptides within each V-J. Welch's t-statistics and random forest reduced roughly 530 V-J features to about 12, which were used in a naive Bayes classifier (R e1071). Thyroid-blood repertoire similarity was quantified with the Morisita-Horn index. The raw public data were reprocessed by TCRdb itself: fastp quality trimming at Q25, MiXCR clonotype calling, in-frame beta chains only. Rows are combined by CDR3 protein, so each entry shows the most common genes and DNA. TCRdb, not the authors, supplied the V and J calls. The sample yields approximately 870,000 distinct CDR3 sequences; about two fifths were counted once. The top ten constitute around 9.3% of the sample.

The data are from a study of T cells in Graves' hyperthyroidism and ophthalmopathy (dated by TCRdb to about 2019). Turning to the overall study: Peripheral blood samples were taken at initial diagnosis, before any treatment was given. An independent validation cohort of 18 to 20 hyperthyroidism patients and 17 patients who later progressed to ophthalmopathy tested prospective prediction of ophthalmopathy. To identify TCR V-J signatures that set the groups apart, the researchers used a discovery cohort of 95 to 100 patients, made up of under 45 with Graves' ophthalmopathy and approximately 57 with stable Graves' hyperthyroidism. Following sampling, methimazole starting at 30 mg daily was given to hyperthyroidism patients, and high-dose intravenous methylprednisolone was given to ophthalmopathy patients. The paper describes TCR Vbeta CDR3 sequencing of roughly 130 peripheral blood samples, made up of 40 to 45 ophthalmopathy patients, approximately 73 hyperthyroidism patients and approximately 17 progressor patients. The roughly 100 discovery patients were randomly split 7:3 into training and test sets. In several Graves' hyperthyroidism patients, the study also compared T-cell repertoires from thyroid tissue with T-cell repertoires from blood. Paper-wide results and their limitations: In validation, the model predicted progression to ophthalmopathy with over 60% sensitivity and around 72% specificity, a median of around six months before onset. Most expanded thyroid clonotypes (frequency above 0.001) were also detected in blood, suggesting blood repertoires may reflect thyroid immune responses. Sample size was not statistically predetermined, and investigators were not blinded to group allocation. A 13 V-J signature model separated ophthalmopathy from stable hyperthyroidism, with around 91% sensitivity and roughly 84% specificity in cross-validation and 80%/75% in testing.

A patient counted as having stable Graves' hyperthyroidism if no progression to ophthalmopathy occurred over 18 months of follow-up. Hyperthyroidism patients were aged 18 to 65 years and newly diagnosed, with disease duration of less than 2 months. Exclusion was applied to patients with uncontrolled infections, other autoimmune diseases, pregnancy or lactation. Diagnoses were based on clinical symptoms, serum thyroxine and TRAb, thyroid ultrasound and orbital computed tomography. PBMCs were separated from about 10 ml of fresh peripheral blood using Ficoll-Paque density gradient centrifugation. Total RNA was extracted with Trizol reagent, and quality was checked on an Agilent 2100 Bioanalyzer. A distance of 15 bases separates the germline ends of V and J, which lose 1 base and 5 bases respectively. The germline V gene sets CDR1 to MGHRA and CDR2 to YSYEKL. The CDR3 measures 16 amino acids from cysteine to phenylalanine. Only CDR3 DNA is held: 48 bases, read in frame from base 1.

The chain employs TRBV4-1 and TRBJ1-5; the D gene is perhaps TRBD1, from 6 matching bases. What was sequenced was blood. The receptor was derived from a man aged 18 to 30 with Graves' hyperthyroidism. The CDR3 protein is CASSQGATGFDQPQHF. The nucleotide sequence reads as follows: TGCGCCAGCAGCCAAGGTGCCACAGGGTTCGATCAGCCCCAGCATTTT.